This TCR beta chain is from a study of long-term antiretroviral therapy in people with HIV (dated by TCRdb to 2021 to 2024). Regarding the complete study: The earliest samples were collected approximately a decade before the 2015 WHO recommendation for immediate ART, a period when ART was typically delayed until CD4 counts fell. A total of 192 cryopreserved PBMC samples came from 25 to 35 adults with confirmed HIV infection and were collected serially over a mean of roughly 6 years (range 1-12). A retrospective serial study tested whether changes in peripheral blood TRB repertoire composition and diversity were associated with ART initiation and durable HIV suppression. Of the roughly 31 participants with HIV, some 12 were female. No cross-contamination during QIAcube processing was shown when test extractions of a monoclonal T-cell line were performed alongside over 25 polyclonal samples. On the study overall, not on this receptor specifically: Compared with controls, HIV repertoires had narrower CDR3 length ranges, and the network structure pointed to an antigen-experienced repertoire that shifted only slightly toward naive after ART. Since PBMC availability was limited, sequencing covered only the TCR beta chain, with no alpha chain pairing. The samples were dated from about 2003 to 2018, and the ART regimens that were used may be less effective than current ART regimens. The repertoire was dominated across all time points by expanded TRB clones identified before ART initiation, although this dominance was seen to fluctuate and to decrease in many PLHIV after ART. Unsorted PBMC were profiled instead of sorted CD4+ and CD8+ T cells because pre-ART samples had limited cell numbers. No data were available on ART adherence, viral resistance or therapy changes, limiting inferences about post-ART repertoire changes. Starting ART was linked to a significant rise in TRB diversity, yet even with long-term ART the diversity remained significantly lower than in transplant donor controls.

This clone was observed once. Its target antigen remains unknown. The input lacks base qualities; no much larger clone sits a single base away. Participants were included only if at least one PBMC sample before ART initiation and at least two post-ART samples were available. Every participant with HIV received treatment in the United States of America. Cryopreserved samples of about 0.9-11 million PBMC were thawed and washed before DNA extraction. At the time of the earliest PBMC sample, participants with HIV were aged between about 20 and 55 years. Per participant, PBMC samples came from 1-4 timepoints prior to ART initiation and 2-8 timepoints following ART initiation, for a median of 7 samples. Serial HIV viral load, CD4+ T-cell count, ART history and demographic data were obtained for every participant. Genomic DNA was extracted from unsorted PBMC with a Qiagen kit on a QIAcube, with processing performed in batches of 12 samples.

The immunoSEQ hsTCRB v3.0 assay was used at survey level resolution to sequence the TRB variable region. A depth of roughly 35,000-50,000 T-cell genomes per sample was targeted for TRB sequencing. Pooled TRB libraries were sequenced on an Illumina MiSeq with a v3 150-cycle kit. Regarding the original processing steps: Repertoire analysis was run in R within a reproducible Nextflow workflow that covered QC, data transformation and analysis. LymphoSeq2, an R package for exploring AIRR-Seq data, was used to implement custom analyses. A few samples that yielded fewer than 5000 total TRB sequences were excluded, so that approximately 170 HIV repertoires were analyzed. Among the 180 to 200 HIV repertoires that were kept, roughly 59 were collected before ART initiation and 120 to 140 were collected after ART initiation. Each repertoire was downsampled to 5000 TRB nucleotide sequences, and summary statistics were averaged across 100 downsampling iterations. Only TRB sequences with CDR3 regions of at least seven amino acids were retained for analysis. A Shannon entropy-derived clonality score and the Gini coefficient were used to measure diversity. In the repertoire networks, any two of the top 5000 CDR3 amino acid sequences were connected whenever the two sequences differed by an edit distance of one. Antigen specificity groups and MHC restriction were predicted for TRB CDR3 amino acid sequences with GLIPH2. To flag known CMV, EBV, HIV or tissue antigen associations, CDR3 amino acid sequences were matched against VDJdb and McPAS-TCR. Pre-ART, post-ART and control groups were compared with Wilcoxon signed-rank tests and Holm-Bonferroni correction. Not all clones reach the TCRdb copy of this immuneACCESS table, which keeps in-frame sequences only. Checked studies attribute under half of the gap to unresolved V genes and leave the rest unexplained. That table furnishes V, J and clone size, whereas the DNA furnished D and trimming. The sample profile shows around 38,000 clones; roughly 93% of them were found once. The ten largest clones take up approximately 2% of the sample.

CDR1 and CDR2 are read off the germline V gene as MGHRA and YSYEKL. A distance of 11 bases separates the germline ends of V and J, which lose 0 bases and 2 bases respectively. The CDR3 contains 16 residues, cysteine and phenylalanine counted. This entry keeps only the CDR3 DNA: 48 bases, framed from base 1. The receptor's source is a man between 25 and 39 years old with HIV. The rearranged segments are TRBV4-1 and TRBJ2-1; TRBD2 could be the D gene, as 5 bases match. This material consisted of unsorted PBMCs, taken 9 to 9.5 years after starting antiretroviral therapy. The sequenced DNA: TGCGCCAGCAGCCAAGAGGCCCCCGGGGCCTACAATGAGCAGTTCTTC. Its protein reads: CASSQEAPGAYNEQFF.